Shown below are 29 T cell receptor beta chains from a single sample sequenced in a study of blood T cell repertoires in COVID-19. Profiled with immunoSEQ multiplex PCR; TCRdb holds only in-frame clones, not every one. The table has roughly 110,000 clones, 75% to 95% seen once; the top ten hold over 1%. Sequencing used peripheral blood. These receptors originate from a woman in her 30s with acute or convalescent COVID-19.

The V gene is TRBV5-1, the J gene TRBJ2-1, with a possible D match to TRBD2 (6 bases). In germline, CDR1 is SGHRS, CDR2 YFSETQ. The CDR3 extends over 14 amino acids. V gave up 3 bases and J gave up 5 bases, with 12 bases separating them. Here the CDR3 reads CASSSAVADNEQFF. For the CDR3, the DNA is TGCGCCAGCAGCTCAGCCGTAGCGGACAATGAGCAGTTCTTC.

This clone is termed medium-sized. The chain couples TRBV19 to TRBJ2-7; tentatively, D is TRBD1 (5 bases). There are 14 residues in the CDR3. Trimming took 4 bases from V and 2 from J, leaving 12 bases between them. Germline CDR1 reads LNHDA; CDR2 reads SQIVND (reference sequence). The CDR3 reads CASSTTGQTYEQYF. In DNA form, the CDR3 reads TGTGCCAGTAGTACAACCGGACAAACCTACGAGCAGTACTTC.

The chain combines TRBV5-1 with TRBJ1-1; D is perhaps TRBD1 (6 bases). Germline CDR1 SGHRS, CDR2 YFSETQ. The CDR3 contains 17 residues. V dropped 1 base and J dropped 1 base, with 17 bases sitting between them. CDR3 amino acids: CASSLIGIGQQNTEAFF. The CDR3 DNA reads TGCGCCAGCAGCTTGATAGGAATAGGACAGCAGAACACTGAAGCTTTCTTT.

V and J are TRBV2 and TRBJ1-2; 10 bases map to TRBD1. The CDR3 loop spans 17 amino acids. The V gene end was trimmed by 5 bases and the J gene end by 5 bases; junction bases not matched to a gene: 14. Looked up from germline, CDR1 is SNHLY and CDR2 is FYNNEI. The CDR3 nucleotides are TGTGCCAGCAGTAATCCACATGACAGGGGGCAAGATTATGGCTACACCTTC. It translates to CASSNPHDRGQDYGYTF.

The CDR3 is CSAAGGASGNTIYF. As DNA, the CDR3 is TGCAGCGCGGCAGGGGGCGCCTCCGGAAACACCATATATTTT. The chain couples TRBV29-1 to TRBJ1-3, with 8 bases matching TRBD1. The trim removed 7 bases at V and 4 bases at J, leaving 9 bases unmatched. CDR1 and CDR2 from the germline V gene are SQVTM and ANQGSEA. CDR3 length: 14 amino acids.

CDR3 sequence reads: CASSYDRNTEAFF. The CDR3 DNA reads TGTGCCAGCAGCTATGACAGGAACACTGAAGCTTTCTTT. The rearrangement links TRBV5-4 to TRBJ1-1; possible D gene TRBD1, 5 bases. Trimming cost V 3 bases and J 1 base, with 7 bases left between them. CDR1 and CDR2 (germline): SGHNT, YYREEE (reference sequence). The length of the CDR3 is 13 residues.

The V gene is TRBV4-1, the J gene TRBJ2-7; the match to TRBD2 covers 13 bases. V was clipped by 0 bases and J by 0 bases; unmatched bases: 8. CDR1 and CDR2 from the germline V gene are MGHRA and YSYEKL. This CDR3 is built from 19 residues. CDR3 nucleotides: TGCGCCAGCAGCCAAGATCTAGGGACTAGCGGGGCGTTCTCCTACGAGCAGTACTTC. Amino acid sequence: CASSQDLGTSGAFSYEQYF.

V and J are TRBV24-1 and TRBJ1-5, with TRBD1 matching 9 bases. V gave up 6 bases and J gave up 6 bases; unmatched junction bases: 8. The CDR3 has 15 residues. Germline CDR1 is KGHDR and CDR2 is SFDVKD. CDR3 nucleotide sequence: TGTGCCACCAGTTCCCTCCTGGACAGGGGTCAGCCCCAGCATTTT. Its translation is CATSSLLDRGQPQHF.

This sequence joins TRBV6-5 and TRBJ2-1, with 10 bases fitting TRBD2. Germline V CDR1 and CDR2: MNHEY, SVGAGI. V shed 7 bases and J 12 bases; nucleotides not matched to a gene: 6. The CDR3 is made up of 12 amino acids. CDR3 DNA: TGTGCCAGCAAGACCAGGACTAGCGGGCAGTTCTTC. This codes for CASKTRTSGQFF.

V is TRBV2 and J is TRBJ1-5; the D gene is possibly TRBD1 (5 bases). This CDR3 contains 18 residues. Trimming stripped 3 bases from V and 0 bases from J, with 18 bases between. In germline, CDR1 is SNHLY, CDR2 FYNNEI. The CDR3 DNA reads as TGTGCCAGCAGTGAGACGGGGGGACTGAAATATAGCAATCAGCCCCAGCATTTT. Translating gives CASSETGGLKYSNQPQHF. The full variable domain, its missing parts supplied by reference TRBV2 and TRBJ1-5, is EPEVTQTPSHQVTQMGQEVILRCVPISNHLYFYWYRQILGQKVEFLVSFYNNEISEKSEIFDDQFSVERPDGSNFTLKIRSTKLEDSAMYFCASSETGGLKYSNQPQHFGDGTRLSIL.

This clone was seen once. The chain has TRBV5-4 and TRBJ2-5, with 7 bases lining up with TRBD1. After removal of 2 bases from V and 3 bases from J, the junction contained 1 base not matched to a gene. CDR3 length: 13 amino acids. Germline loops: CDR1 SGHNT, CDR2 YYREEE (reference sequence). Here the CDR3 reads CASSFGTEETQYF. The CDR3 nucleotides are TGTGCCAGCAGCTTTGGGACAGAAGAGACCCAGTACTTC.

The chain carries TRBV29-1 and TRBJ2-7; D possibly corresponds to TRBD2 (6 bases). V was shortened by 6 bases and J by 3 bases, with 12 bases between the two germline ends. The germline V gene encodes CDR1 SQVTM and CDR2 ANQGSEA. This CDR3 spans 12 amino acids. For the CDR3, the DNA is TGCAGCGTACAATGGACTAACTACGAGCAGTACTTC. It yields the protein CSVQWTNYEQYF.

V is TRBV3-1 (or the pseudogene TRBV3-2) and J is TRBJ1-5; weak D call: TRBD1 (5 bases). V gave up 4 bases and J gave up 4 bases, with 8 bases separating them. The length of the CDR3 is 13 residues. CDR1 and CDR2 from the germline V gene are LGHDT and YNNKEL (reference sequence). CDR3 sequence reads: CASSRGRNQPQHF. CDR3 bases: TGTGCCAGCAGCCGGGGGAGGAATCAGCCCCAGCATTTT.

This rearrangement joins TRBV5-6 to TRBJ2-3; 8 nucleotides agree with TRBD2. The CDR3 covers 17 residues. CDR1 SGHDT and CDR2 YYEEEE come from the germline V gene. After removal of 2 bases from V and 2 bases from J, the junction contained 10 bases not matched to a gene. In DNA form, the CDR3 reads TGTGCCAGCAGCTTCGGGGCTAGCGGGCATTACACAGATACGCAGTATTTT. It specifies CASSFGASGHYTDTQYF. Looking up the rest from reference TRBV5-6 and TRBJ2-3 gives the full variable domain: DAGVTQSPTHLIKTRGQQVTLRCSPKSGHDTVSWYQQALGQGPQFIFQYYEEEERQRGNFPDRFSGHQFPNYSSELNVNALLLGDSALYLCASSFGASGHYTDTQYFGPGTRLTVL.

Here the CDR3 reads CASSLQGTGLSGNTIYF. CDR3 DNA: TGTGCCAGCAGCCTTCAGGGGACAGGGCTATCTGGAAACACCATATATTTT. This chain links TRBV7-2 with TRBJ1-3; 9 bases match TRBD1. The CDR3 contains 17 residues. Germline V CDR1 and CDR2: SGHTA, FQGNSA. J was trimmed by 1 base and V by 5 bases; bases with no gene match: 9.

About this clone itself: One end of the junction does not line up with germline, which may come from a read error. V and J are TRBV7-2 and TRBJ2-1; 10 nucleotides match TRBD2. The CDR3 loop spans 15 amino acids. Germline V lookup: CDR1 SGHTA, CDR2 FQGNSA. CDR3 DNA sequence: TGTGCCAGCAGCATAGCTAGCGGGGGTACCATTGAGCAGTTCTTC. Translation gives CASSIASGGTIEQFF.

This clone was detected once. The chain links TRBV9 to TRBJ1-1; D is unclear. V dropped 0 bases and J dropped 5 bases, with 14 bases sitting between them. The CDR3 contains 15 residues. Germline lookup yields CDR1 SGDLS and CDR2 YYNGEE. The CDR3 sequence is CASSVGAHEFTEAFF. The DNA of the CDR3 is TGTGCCAGCAGCGTAGGCGCCCATGAGTTTACTGAAGCTTTCTTT.

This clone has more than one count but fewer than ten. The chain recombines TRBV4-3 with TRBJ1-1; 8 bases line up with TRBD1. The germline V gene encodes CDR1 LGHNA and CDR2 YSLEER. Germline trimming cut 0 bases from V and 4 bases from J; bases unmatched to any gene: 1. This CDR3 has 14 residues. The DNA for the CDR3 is TGCGCCAGCAGCCAAGATACAGGGGGCACTGAAGCTTTCTTT. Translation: CASSQDTGGTEAFF.

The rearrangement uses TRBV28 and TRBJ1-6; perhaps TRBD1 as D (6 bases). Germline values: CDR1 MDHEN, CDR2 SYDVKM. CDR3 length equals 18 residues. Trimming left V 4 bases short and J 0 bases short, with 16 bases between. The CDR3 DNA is TGTGCCAGCAGTTCCCCCAGGGGAGGGGGCTCCTATAATTCACCCCTCCACTTT. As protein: CASSSPRGGGSYNSPLHF. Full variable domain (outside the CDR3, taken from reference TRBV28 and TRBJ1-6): DVKVTQSSRYLVKRTGEKVFLECVQDMDHENMFWYRQDPGLGLRLIYFSYDVKMKEKGDIPEGYSVSREKKERFSLILESASTNQTSMYLCASSSPRGGGSYNSPLHFGNGTRLTVT.

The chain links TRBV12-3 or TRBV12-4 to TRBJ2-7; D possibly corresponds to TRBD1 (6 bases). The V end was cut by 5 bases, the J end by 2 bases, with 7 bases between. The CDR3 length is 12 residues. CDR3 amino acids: CASSRQAYEQYF. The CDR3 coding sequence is TGTGCCAGCAGTAGACAGGCCTACGAGCAGTACTTC.

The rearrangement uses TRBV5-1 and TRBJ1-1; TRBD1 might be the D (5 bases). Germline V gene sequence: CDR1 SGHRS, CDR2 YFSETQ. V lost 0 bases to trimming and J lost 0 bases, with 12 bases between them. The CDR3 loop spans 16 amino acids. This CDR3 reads CASSLEQATLNTEAFF. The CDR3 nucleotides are TGCGCCAGCAGCTTGGAACAGGCTACTCTGAACACTGAAGCTTTCTTT.

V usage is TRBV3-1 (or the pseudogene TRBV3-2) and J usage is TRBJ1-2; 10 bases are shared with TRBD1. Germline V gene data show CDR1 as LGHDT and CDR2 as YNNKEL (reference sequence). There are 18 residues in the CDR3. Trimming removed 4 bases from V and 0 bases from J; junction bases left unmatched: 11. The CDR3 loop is CASSLYGTGDKANYGYTF. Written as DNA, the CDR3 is TGTGCCAGCAGCCTATACGGGACAGGGGACAAAGCTAACTATGGCTACACCTTC.

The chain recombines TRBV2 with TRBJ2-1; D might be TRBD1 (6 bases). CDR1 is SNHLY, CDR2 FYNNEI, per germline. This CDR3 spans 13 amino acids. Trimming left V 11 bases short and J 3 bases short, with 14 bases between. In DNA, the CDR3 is TGTGCCGGTCCAGGGGAAGGCTACAATGAGCAGTTCTTC. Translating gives CAGPGEGYNEQFF.

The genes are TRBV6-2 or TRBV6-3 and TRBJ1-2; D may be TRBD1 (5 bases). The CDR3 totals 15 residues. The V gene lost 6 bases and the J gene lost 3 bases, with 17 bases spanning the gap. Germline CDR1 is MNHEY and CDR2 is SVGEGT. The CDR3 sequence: CASSAPQGLYYGYTF. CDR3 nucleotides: TGTGCCAGCAGCGCCCCGCAGGGACTGTACTATGGCTACACCTTC.

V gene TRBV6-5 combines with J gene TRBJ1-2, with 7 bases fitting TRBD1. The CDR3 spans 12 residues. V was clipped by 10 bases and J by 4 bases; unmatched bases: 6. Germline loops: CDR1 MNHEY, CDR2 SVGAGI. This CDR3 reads CATDAGGYGYTF. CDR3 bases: TGTGCCACCGATGCAGGGGGCTATGGCTACACCTTC.

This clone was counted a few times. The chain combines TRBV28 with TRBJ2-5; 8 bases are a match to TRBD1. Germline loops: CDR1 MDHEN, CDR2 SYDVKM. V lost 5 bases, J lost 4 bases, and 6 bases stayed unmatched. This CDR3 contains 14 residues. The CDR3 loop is CASSRTGSSETQYF. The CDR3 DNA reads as TGTGCCAGCAGTCGGACAGGGAGCTCAGAGACCCAGTACTTC.

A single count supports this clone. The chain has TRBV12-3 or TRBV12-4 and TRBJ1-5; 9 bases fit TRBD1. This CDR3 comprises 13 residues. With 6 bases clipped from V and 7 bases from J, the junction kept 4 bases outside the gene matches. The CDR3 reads CASSRTGEQPQHF. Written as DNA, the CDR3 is TGTGCCAGCAGCAGGACAGGGGAGCAGCCCCAGCATTTT.

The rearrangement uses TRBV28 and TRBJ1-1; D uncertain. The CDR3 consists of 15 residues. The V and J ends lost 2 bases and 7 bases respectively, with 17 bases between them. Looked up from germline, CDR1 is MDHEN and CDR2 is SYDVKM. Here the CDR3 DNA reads TGTGCCAGCAGTTTAGGTTTTGGTGGGCAACATGAAGCTTTCTTT. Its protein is CASSLGFGGQHEAFF. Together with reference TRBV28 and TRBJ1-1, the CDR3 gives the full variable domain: DVKVTQSSRYLVKRTGEKVFLECVQDMDHENMFWYRQDPGLGLRLIYFSYDVKMKEKGDIPEGYSVSREKKERFSLILESASTNQTSMYLCASSLGFGGQHEAFFGQGTRLTVV.

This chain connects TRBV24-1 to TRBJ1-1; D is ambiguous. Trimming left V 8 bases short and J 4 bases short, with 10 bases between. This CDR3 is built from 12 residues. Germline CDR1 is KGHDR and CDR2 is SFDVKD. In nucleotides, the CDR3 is TGTGCCACCATTATTATTCCCACTGAAGCTTTCTTT. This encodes CATIIIPTEAFF.